One sample yielded the 30 T cell receptor beta chains listed below, sequenced in a study of lymphopenia after photon versus proton radiotherapy. The data were produced by immunoSEQ multiplex PCR, yet TCRdb's version contains in-frame clones alone and is incomplete. This table has around 26,000 clones, roughly 80% appearing once. The specimen comprised peripheral blood, sampled from a patient treated with proton-based radiotherapy. The receptors derive from an older woman with pancreatic cancer.

This clone was seen a handful of times. The J gene is TRBJ1-5, the V gene TRBV7-6; 10 bases fit TRBD1. The CDR3 spans 15 residues. V was pared by 1 base and J by 5 bases, with 2 bases of the junction left unmatched. CDR1 and CDR2 (germline): SGHVS, FNYEAQ. The CDR3 spells CASSLGQGAHQPQHF. Here the CDR3 DNA reads TGTGCCAGCAGCTTAGGACAGGGGGCACATCAGCCCCAGCATTTT.

Only a few counts were recorded for this clone. The CDR3 bases are TGTGCCAGCAGTTTTAGCCTCGGGACAGGGGTCAATGAGCAGTTCTTC. Its translation: CASSFSLGTGVNEQFF. The chain carries TRBV11-3 and TRBJ2-1, with 10 bases aligning to TRBD1. CDR3 size: 16 residues. Germline V CDR1 and CDR2: SGHNT, YENEEA. V lost 6 bases and J lost 6; bases outside the gene matches: 11.

This clone turned up a few times. The germline gene is not matched at one end of the junction; a read error may be the cause. Other DNA sequences within the sample encode an identical CDR3. The J gene is TRBJ2-2, the V gene TRBV5-4; 8 nucleotides align to TRBD1. The germline CDR1 and CDR2 sequences are SGHNT and YYREEE (reference sequence). This CDR3 has 16 residues. The CDR3 protein is CASSQEGQALAGELFF. CDR3 bases: TGCGCCAGCAGCCAAGAGGGACAGGCCCTCGCCGGGGAGCTGTTTTTT.

The V call is TRBV28, the J call TRBJ2-5; D may be TRBD1 or TRBD2 (5 bases each). The CDR3 spans 12 residues. The germline V and J ends were trimmed by 6 bases and 14 bases, with 19 bases remaining between them. CDR1 and CDR2 from the germline V gene are MDHEN and SYDVKM. The CDR3 loop is CASSRSGTRIYF. As DNA, the CDR3 is TGTGCCAGCAGCCGCTCCGGGACCCGAATCTACTTC.

V and J are TRBV7-9 and TRBJ1-2, with 10 bases identical to TRBD1. Losses at the gene ends were 4 bases for V and 8 bases for J; bases not matched to a gene: 13. This CDR3 has 16 amino acids. Germline CDR1 is SEHNR and CDR2 is FQNEAQ (reference sequence). CDR3 protein: CASSSPSGQGSGGYTF. The CDR3 nucleotides read TGTGCCAGCAGCTCCCCCTCGGGACAGGGGTCGGGCGGCTACACCTTC.

The rearrangement joins TRBV5-1 to TRBJ2-1; 13 bases map to TRBD2. Germline V gives CDR1 SGHRS, CDR2 YFSETQ. This CDR3 spans 15 amino acids. The V gene end was trimmed by 1 base and the J gene end by 8 bases; junction bases not matched to a gene: 3. CDR3 DNA sequence: TGCGCCAGCAGCTTGACTAGCGGGAGGGACCATGAGCAGTTCTTC. Residues: CASSLTSGRDHEQFF. Full variable domain (outside the CDR3, taken from reference TRBV5-1 and TRBJ2-1): KAGVTQTPRYLIKTRGQQVTLSCSPISGHRSVSWYQQTPGQGLQFLFEYFSETQRNKGNFPGRFSGRQFSNSRSEMNVSTLELGDSALYLCASSLTSGRDHEQFFGPGTRLTVL.

V and J are TRBV29-1 and TRBJ1-2; 7 positions agree with TRBD1. Per germline, CDR1 SQVTM and CDR2 ANQGSEA. V was clipped by 0 bases and J by 4 bases; unmatched bases: 2. The CDR3 is 13 residues long. CDR3 coding DNA: TGCAGCGTTGAAGAGGACAGGCTCTATGGCTACACCTTC. Translating gives CSVEEDRLYGYTF. The full variable domain, rest sourced from reference TRBV29-1 and TRBJ1-2, is SAVISQKPSRDICQRGTSLTIQCQVDSQVTMMFWYRQQPGQSLTLIATANQGSEATYESGFVIDKFPISRPNLTFSTLTVSNMSPEDSSIYLCSVEEDRLYGYTFGSGTRLTVV.

The rearrangement joins TRBV28 to TRBJ1-2, with 8 nucleotides matching TRBD1. Germline V gene lookup returns CDR1 MDHEN and CDR2 SYDVKM. The CDR3 spans 16 residues. The J segment lost 4 bases and the V segment lost 7 bases, leaving 14 bases of the junction unmatched. CDR3 nucleotides: TGTGCCAGCATGAGCAGGGGGCTACCGGTCCCCTATGGCTACACCTTC. Protein sequence: CASMSRGLPVPYGYTF.

The chain is built from TRBV4-1 and TRBJ2-7; D gene uncertain. The V and J ends lost 0 bases and 0 bases respectively, with 15 bases between them. Germline lookup yields CDR1 MGHRA and CDR2 YSYEKL. The CDR3 has 17 residues. CDR3 region: CASSQDRRTESSYEQYF. CDR3 DNA: TGCGCCAGCAGCCAAGATAGAAGAACAGAGAGCTCCTACGAGCAGTACTTC.

The chain recombines TRBV6-5 with TRBJ1-5; D call uncertain. Germline-derived CDR1 and CDR2 are MNHEY and SVGAGI. The CDR3 totals 12 residues. Trimming left V 8 bases short and J 7 bases short, with 12 bases between. CDR3 coding DNA: TGTGCCAGCGGTATGGGCAGCCAGCCCCAGCATTTT. It translates to CASGMGSQPQHF.

The V and J genes are TRBV2 and TRBJ2-5; D assignment may be TRBD1 or TRBD2 (6 bases each). Germline V gene lookup returns CDR1 SNHLY and CDR2 FYNNEI. The CDR3 totals 14 residues. V dropped 9 bases and J dropped 5 bases, with 19 bases sitting between them. The CDR3 DNA is TGTGCCAGTGGGGGGCGAGGGATGGCGGAGACCCAGTACTTC. Protein sequence: CASGGRGMAETQYF.

The chain carries TRBV19 and TRBJ2-1; 9 nucleotides agree with TRBD2. V lost 3 bases and J lost 2; bases outside the gene matches: 5. This CDR3 is 16 amino acids long. Germline CDR1 is LNHDA and CDR2 is SQIVND (reference sequence). CDR3 in amino acids: CASSIMTSGPYNEQFF. The CDR3 coding sequence is TGTGCCAGTAGTATTATGACTAGCGGACCCTACAATGAGCAGTTCTTC.

The chain carries TRBV27 and TRBJ2-3, with a possible D match to TRBD1 (5 bases). Germline V gene lookup returns CDR1 MNHEY and CDR2 SMNVEV (reference sequence). CDR3 length: 16 amino acids. V was trimmed by 2 bases and J by 4 bases, leaving 16 bases between them. CDR3 in amino acids: CASSLNVGRESDTQYF. The DNA for the CDR3 is TGTGCCAGCAGTTTAAATGTGGGCAGGGAATCAGATACGCAGTATTTT.

Worth noting for this clone: The junction and the germline gene differ at one end; a read error may be behind it. The V call is TRBV7-3, the J call TRBJ2-1; D unresolved. This CDR3 spans 11 amino acids. From germline, CDR1 is SGHTA and CDR2 FQGTGA. The CDR3 is CASSSSNEQFF. DNA for the CDR3: TGTGCCAGCAGCTCCTCCAATGAGCAGTTCTTC.

CDR3 amino acids: CASSGGQTAPTEAFF. CDR3 nucleotides: TGCGCCAGCAGCGGGGGGCAAACAGCCCCCACTGAAGCTTTCTTT. V usage is TRBV5-1 and J usage is TRBJ1-1; possibly TRBD1 for D (6 bases). Germline CDR1 reads SGHRS; CDR2 reads YFSETQ. V lost 4 bases, J lost 4 bases, and 17 bases lay in between. The CDR3 runs to 15 residues.

This clone was recorded once. The V gene is TRBV10-3, the J gene TRBJ2-1; 9 bases match TRBD1. The CDR3 covers 14 residues. CDR1 and CDR2 from the germline V gene are ENHRY and SYGVKD. V gave up 7 bases and J gave up 9 bases; unmatched junction bases: 10. CDR3 region: CAIKTGQGSREQFF. CDR3 nucleotide sequence: TGTGCCATCAAAACGGGACAGGGTTCTCGTGAGCAGTTCTTC.

V and J are TRBV7-9 and TRBJ1-3; unclear D gene. CDR1 and CDR2 (germline): SEHNR, FQNEAQ (reference sequence). The germline V and J ends were trimmed by 5 bases and 0 bases, with 8 bases remaining between them. The CDR3 is 14 residues long. Written as DNA, the CDR3 is TGTGCCAGCAGCAGACCGAGCTCTGGAAACACCATATATTTT. Residues: CASSRPSSGNTIYF.

The genes are TRBV30 and TRBJ1-2; 7 bases are shared with TRBD1. After removal of 6 bases from V and 8 bases from J, the junction contained 15 bases not matched to a gene. Germline assignment: CDR1 GTSNPN and CDR2 SVGIG (reference sequence). There are 14 residues in the CDR3. The CDR3 here is CACQNPGQSVGYTF. The CDR3 DNA follows: TGTGCCTGCCAAAACCCGGGACAGTCGGTCGGCTACACCTTC.

J is TRBJ1-1 and V is TRBV4-3; 8 bases line up with TRBD1. The germline V gene has CDR1 LGHNA and CDR2 YSLEER. With V trimmed by 0 bases and J by 3 bases, 6 bases remained unmatched. The CDR3 runs 16 residues. DNA for the CDR3: TGCGCCAGCAGCCAAGAAGGGCAGGGGGCCGACACTGAAGCTTTCTTT. It codes for CASSQEGQGADTEAFF.

This clone rates as medium-sized. The chain uses TRBV7-2 and TRBJ1-5; possible D gene TRBD1, 5 bases. Germline V lookup: CDR1 SGHTA, CDR2 FQGNSA. Trimming left V 6 bases short and J 4 bases short, with 16 bases between. This CDR3 spans 15 amino acids. As DNA, the CDR3 is TGTGCCAGCAGTGAAACTCAGGGAGCGAATCAGCCCCAGCATTTT. This encodes CASSETQGANQPQHF.

The chain is built from TRBV19 and TRBJ1-5; 7 bases line up with TRBD1. V was clipped by 4 bases and J by 3 bases; unmatched bases: 12. Germline V gives CDR1 LNHDA, CDR2 SQIVND (reference sequence). CDR3 size: 17 residues. The CDR3 loop is CASSTLPGQSPNQPQHF. CDR3 bases: TGTGCCAGTAGTACACTGCCGGGACAGAGCCCCAATCAGCCCCAGCATTTT.

This clone was seen a few times. CDR3 nucleotide sequence: TGTGCCAGTAGCTTAACAGGGTCGGGGTTGAGGATTCGCAATCAGCCCCAGCATTTT. The encoded protein is CASSLTGSGLRIRNQPQHF. J is TRBJ1-5 and V is TRBV19; tentatively, D is TRBD1 (6 bases). The CDR3 covers 19 residues. Germline V gene lookup returns CDR1 LNHDA and CDR2 SQIVND (reference sequence). V dropped 6 bases and J dropped 2 bases, with 26 bases sitting between them.

The V call is TRBV7-2, the J call TRBJ2-3; 7 bases map to TRBD1. V shed 5 bases, J shed 4 bases, and the junction held 9 bases outside the gene matches. Germline V gene data show CDR1 as SGHTA and CDR2 as FQGNSA. The CDR3 runs to 15 residues. The CDR3 nucleotides are TGTGCCAGCAGCAGACGACAGGGTGTCCCAGATACGCAGTATTTT. It codes for CASSRRQGVPDTQYF.

This clone is categorized as medium-sized. The rearrangement uses TRBV7-3 and TRBJ2-2, with 7 nucleotides matching TRBD1. Germline V gives CDR1 SGHTA, CDR2 FQGTGA. The CDR3 spans 13 residues. Trimming at V came to 5 bases and at J to 6 bases, leaving 3 bases not matched to a gene. CDR3 in amino acids: CASSPQGAGELFF. CDR3 DNA: TGTGCCAGCAGCCCCCAGGGGGCCGGGGAGCTGTTTTTT.

The V call is TRBV28, the J call TRBJ2-7; perhaps TRBD2 as D (6 bases). This CDR3 is 15 amino acids long. Germline CDR1 MDHEN, CDR2 SYDVKM. The ends were cut back, 6 bases at V and 1 base at J, with 16 bases in the middle. The CDR3 DNA reads TGTGCCAGCAGGATGAGGCCTAGCGAATCCTACGAGCAGTACTTC. Protein sequence: CASRMRPSESYEQYF.

V usage is TRBV4-3 and J usage is TRBJ2-7; perhaps D is TRBD1 or TRBD2 (5 bases each). The CDR3 totals 11 residues. The V and J ends lost 7 bases and 6 bases respectively, with 10 bases between them. CDR1 and CDR2 from the germline V gene are LGHNA and YSLEER. As DNA, the CDR3 is TGCGCCAGCAAGAGGGGACGCGAGCAGTACTTC. It specifies CASKRGREQYF.

The rearrangement uses TRBV18 and TRBJ1-5; 11 positions match TRBD1. The germline CDR1 and CDR2 sequences are KGHSH and LQKENI. The CDR3 contains 18 residues. Trimming cost V 5 bases and J 0 bases; bases outside gene matches: 9. The CDR3 reads CASSTSGTGGYSNQPQHF. CDR3 bases: TGTGCCAGCTCAACGTCCGGGACAGGGGGATATAGCAATCAGCCCCAGCATTTT.

The rearrangement joins TRBV9 to TRBJ1-2; D is perhaps TRBD1 (5 bases). The germline gives CDR1 SGDLS, CDR2 YYNGEE. The V end was cut by 4 bases, the J end by 8 bases, with 24 bases between. The CDR3 is 16 amino acids. The CDR3: CASSPAHAGTMGGYTF. The CDR3 DNA reads TGTGCCAGCAGCCCCGCACACGCCGGGACCATGGGGGGCTACACCTTC.

V and J are TRBV18 and TRBJ2-5, with D possibly being TRBD1 (5 bases). The CDR3 is 15 amino acids. Germline V gene sequence: CDR1 KGHSH, CDR2 LQKENI. Trimming left V 3 bases short and J 3 bases short, with 14 bases between. CDR3: CASSPAQGNEETQYF. In DNA, the CDR3 is TGTGCCAGCTCACCGGCTCAGGGTAACGAAGAGACCCAGTACTTC.

The rearrangement links TRBV11-3 to TRBJ1-3; 7 bases align to TRBD1. The V and J ends lost 3 bases and 1 base, in that order; junction bases with no gene match: 3. This CDR3 contains 15 residues. Germline CDR1 and CDR2: SGHNT and YENEEA. The CDR3 is CASSFLTGSGNTIYF. The CDR3 region has the DNA TGTGCCAGCAGCTTCCTGACAGGGTCTGGAAACACCATATATTTT. Looking up the rest from reference TRBV11-3 and TRBJ1-3 gives the full variable domain: EAGVVQSPRYKIIEKKQPVAFWCNPISGHNTLYWYLQNLGQGPELLIRYENEEAVDDSQLPKDRFSAERLKGVDSTLKIQPAELGDSAVYLCASSFLTGSGNTIYFGEGSWLTVV.